This record looks at one T cell receptor beta chain sequence and its context. What it binds is unknown. The data are from a study of OX40 agonist ivuxolimab in advanced cancers. Study in general: Three dose-escalation patients had partial responses: one with hepatocellular carcinoma and two with cutaneous melanoma.

Trimming at V came to 3 bases and at J to 2 bases, leaving 3 bases not matched to a gene. This CDR3 comprises 17 residues. Germline CDR1 LNHDA, CDR2 SQIVND (reference sequence). Findings and limits, study-wide: Fewer expanded clones were found on average in CD4+ than in CD8+ T cells.

Exclusion of a patient followed from autoimmune disease history or systemic immunosuppression. TCRdb's table, derived via immunoSEQ multiplex PCR, lists solely in-frame clones and lacks some. This table holds about 130,000 clones, just under 95% found once. Sequenced material: CD4+ or CD8+ T cells sorted from blood, taken in a trial of the OX40 agonist ivuxolimab. The source of this sequence is an adult with an advanced solid tumor such as melanoma, head and neck, liver or kidney cancer. This chain connects TRBV19 to TRBJ2-1; 14 nucleotides align to TRBD2. CDR3 protein: CASSMTSGRAPYNEQFF. The CDR3 nucleotides are TGTGCCAGTAGTATGACTAGCGGGAGGGCCCCCTACAATGAGCAGTTCTTC.